A selection of T cell receptor beta chains follows, all from one sample in a study of T cell responses to AZD1222 COVID-19 vaccine. Assay used: immunoSEQ multiplex PCR; TCRdb lists only in-frame clones, some missing. The sample yields some 170,000 clones, around nine tenths seen once. The material was peripheral blood, obtained on day 0 of AZD1222 vaccination. Receptor source: an adult in good health. CDR3s include the opening cysteine and the closing phenylalanine or tryptophan. Clone sizes are given selectively: once, few, many, or a class where the clone is expanded.

size	V	J	CDR3
once	TRBV29-1	TRBJ1-1	CSVGVGSTTEAFF
NA	TRBV6-5	TRBJ1-5	CASRTTGPPFKHF
NA	TRBV10-3	TRBJ2-7	CAIKAGSYEQYF
NA	TRBV27	TRBJ1-1	CASSLRTGPRLDTEAFF
NA	TRBV21-1	TRBJ2-3	CASSKAGQRKSGNTQYF
once	TRBV11-2	TRBJ1-1	CASSLVGDTEAFF
NA	TRBV6-6	TRBJ2-7	CASSDRVYEQYF
NA	TRBV20-1	TRBJ2-7	CSASRVGAHEQYF
NA	TRBV18	TRBJ2-1	CASSPYLDSYNEQFF
NA	TRBV4-1	TRBJ2-3	CASSQVLSGSSDTQYF
NA	TRBV29-1	TRBJ2-7	CSALREGGYEQYF
NA	TRBV29-1	TRBJ1-1	CSAYTANTEAFF
NA	TRBV5-1	TRBJ1-3	CASSLGELRGGNTIYF
NA	TRBV6-5	TRBJ1-1	CASRGQAMNTEAFF
NA	TRBV5-1	TRBJ1-5	CASSVGGNQPQHF
NA	TRBV27	TRBJ1-6	CASSFGQNNSPLHF
NA	TRBV19	TRBJ1-2	CASSPLKVYGYTF
once	TRBV20-1	TRBJ2-1	CSARAGNEQFF
NA	TRBV19	TRBJ1-1	CASSMSWQGAVSPTEAFF
once	TRBV6-5	TRBJ1-2	CASNPDSDYGYTF
NA	TRBV12-3/TRBV12-4	TRBJ1-5	CASSLGDRLDF
NA	TRBV5-1	TRBJ2-2	CASSLASGSGANTGELFF
NA	TRBV12-3/TRBV12-4	TRBJ1-2	CASSRTGRDGYTF
NA	TRBV5-4	TRBJ1-2	CASREDAVVYGYTF
NA	TRBV5-5	TRBJ2-5	CASSLQGRSEETQYF
NA	TRBV7-9	TRBJ2-3	CASRGGVDTQYF
NA	TRBV7-9	TRBJ2-1	CASSPSPGTASNEQFF
NA	TRBV19	TRBJ1-2	CAATTEPDNYGYTF
NA	TRBV27	TRBJ2-2	CASRLINRGSGELFF
NA	TRBV12-3/TRBV12-4	TRBJ2-7	CASSLPHHEQYF
NA	TRBV5-1	TRBJ2-7	CASSRNRDQYYEQYF
NA	TRBV18	TRBJ2-7	CASSPLNGPYEQYF
NA	TRBV27	TRBJ2-7	CASSPLGAGVYEQYF
NA	TRBV28	TRBJ2-7	CASSLRSREQYF
NA	TRBV30	TRBJ1-5	CAWGRDRGNQPQHF
NA	TRBV19	TRBJ1-5	CASSIYGTGVNQPQHF
NA	TRBV25-1	TRBJ2-6	CASSEVVVSSGANVLTF
NA	TRBV3-1/TRBV3-2	TRBJ2-3	CASSQSPVWDTQYF
NA	TRBV6-1	TRBJ1-2	CASSEYAGTGSGYTF
NA	TRBV6-4	TRBJ2-3	CASSDVPGSSTDTQYF
NA	TRBV29-1	TRBJ2-7	CSVTAGFWEQYF
NA	TRBV6-6	TRBJ2-7	CASSHGLGDEQYF
NA	TRBV9	TRBJ2-1	CASSPRLAGDDEQFF
NA	TRBV29-1	TRBJ2-2	CSVSGRVNTGELFF
NA	TRBV4-1	TRBJ2-1	CASSQDVQGWVGEQFF
NA	TRBV11-3	TRBJ2-2	CASSASANTGELFF
NA	TRBV28	TRBJ1-2	CASSFGGSVDGYTF
NA	TRBV4-2	TRBJ2-7	CASSHRTGDSYEQYF
NA	TRBV27	TRBJ1-1	CASSPTVNTEAFF
NA	TRBV30	TRBJ1-6	CAWSADRVSPLHF